These T cell receptor beta chains were read from a single sample in a study of identical twins. MiXCR, applied by TCRdb to the 5' RACE reads, yields one record per CDR3 protein. The sample has approximately 590,000 distinct CDR3 sequences; just under 10% are singletons. These data also formed part of another study, on yellow fever vaccine responses in identical twins.

Material: PBMCs. The receptors were sampled from a woman aged 18-35 years in good health. CDR3s include the opening cysteine and the closing phenylalanine or tryptophan. The D gene is left open where the match is weak. The size field is filled for only some rows; it gives once, few, many or a size class.

J | size | D | V | CDR3 | DNA
TRBJ2-5 | - | TRBD1 | TRBV6-1 | CASGIQGVQETQYF | TGTGCCAGCGGGATTCAGGGGGTCCAAGAGACCCAGTACTTC
TRBJ2-3 | - | - | TRBV5-1 | CASSLEWLTDTQYF | TGCGCCAGCAGCTTGGAATGGCTCACAGATACGCAGTATTTT
TRBJ2-7 | - | TRBD2 | TRBV4-2 | CASSQATSEYEQYF | TGTGCCAGCAGCCAAGCAACTAGCGAATACGAGCAGTACTTC
TRBJ2-3 | few | - | TRBV11-2 | CASSLEGRRSTDTQYF | TGTGCCAGCAGCTTAGAGGGGCGGAGAAGCACAGATACGCAGTATTTT
TRBJ2-1 | many | TRBD2 | TRBV27 | CASSSPLKGAGGPAFSYNEQFF | TGTGCCAGCAGTTCGCCCCTAAAGGGAGCGGGAGGTCCGGCTTTCTCCTACAATGAGCAGTTCTTC
TRBJ2-2 | - | TRBD2 | TRBV20-1 | CSARLGGGTGELFF | TGCAGTGCTAGGTTGGGGGGGGGGACCGGGGAGCTGTTTTTT
TRBJ2-2 | many | - | TRBV12-3/TRBV12-4 | CASSPRGRAANGELFF | TGTGCCAGCAGTCCCAGGGGTAGGGCGGCAAACGGGGAGCTGTTTTTT
TRBJ1-3 | - | TRBD1 | TRBV5-1 | CASSLGGTGSGNTIYF | TGCGCCAGCAGCTTAGGGGGCACCGGCTCTGGAAACACCATATATTTT
TRBJ2-3 | few | - | TRBV4-1 | CASSREDISGQDTQYF | TGCGCCAGCAGCCGAGAGGACATCTCTGGGCAAGATACGCAGTATTTT
TRBJ2-7 | - | TRBD2 | TRBV20-1 | CSADGTIASYEQYF | TGCAGTGCTGACGGGACTATCGCGAGTTACGAGCAGTACTTC
TRBJ2-1 | few | TRBD2 | TRBV5-1 | CASSATSGGADNEQFF | TGCGCCAGCAGCGCAACTAGCGGGGGGGCCGACAATGAGCAGTTCTTC
TRBJ2-7 | - | - | TRBV4-3 | CASSLHTRAYEQYF | TGCGCCAGCAGCCTCCATACAAGGGCCTACGAGCAGTACTTC
TRBJ2-5 | few | - | TRBV4-3 | CASSQDRIAQETQYF | TGCGCCAGCAGCCAAGATAGAATAGCCCAAGAGACCCAGTACTTC
TRBJ2-2 | many | - | TRBV29-1 | CSVRSTGSLAGELFF | TGCAGCGTCCGGAGTACCGGGAGTTTGGCCGGGGAGCTGTTTTTT
TRBJ2-3 | - | - | TRBV12-5 | CASGMGRSGTDTQYF | TGTGCTAGTGGGATGGGACGAAGCGGCACAGATACGCAGTATTTT
TRBJ2-1 | few | - | TRBV5-1 | CASVSGGDPYNEQFF | TGCGCCAGCGTCTCAGGGGGGGACCCCTACAATGAGCAGTTCTTC